These 31 T cell receptor beta chains originate from one sample sequenced in a study of cytomegalovirus exposure and HLA in healthy donors. The PCR used 60 Vbeta and 13 Jbeta primers. Generated by immunoSEQ multiplex PCR, the TCRdb table keeps only in-frame clones and is missing some. The table lists about 130,000 clones, 80% of them singletons. Sequenced input: PBMCs. The source of these receptors is a female donor in good health and CMV-seronegative.

The chain employs TRBV4-2 and TRBJ2-1, with 8 bases fitting TRBD2. The ends lost 2 bases at V and 5 bases at J; junction bases unmatched: 11. This CDR3 comprises 17 residues. Germline V gives CDR1 LGHNA, CDR2 YNFKEQ. The CDR3 here is CASSQQAGAGGNNEQFF. The CDR3 DNA follows: TGTGCCAGCAGCCAACAAGCGGGGGCTGGCGGGAACAATGAGCAGTTCTTC.

The chain joins TRBV7-8 to TRBJ2-7; perhaps TRBD1 as D (5 bases). This CDR3 comprises 15 residues. The germline CDR1 and CDR2 sequences are SGHVS and FQNEAQ. V was cut by 4 bases and J by 5 bases, with 18 bases left in between. Written as DNA, the CDR3 is TGTGCCAGCAGCTATCAGGGCGACCAGGCAGACGAGCAGTACTTC. Protein sequence: CASSYQGDQADEQYF.

The chain employs TRBV5-4 and TRBJ2-3, with D possibly being TRBD2 (5 bases). The V end lost 2 bases, the J end lost 1 base, and 8 bases lay between the germline ends. CDR3 length: 14 amino acids. The V gene's germline CDR1 is SGHNT and CDR2 YYREEE (reference sequence). In DNA form, the CDR3 reads TGTGCCAGCAGCTTTGGTAGCGGCACAGATACGCAGTATTTT. Encoded protein: CASSFGSGTDTQYF.

About this clone itself: One end of the junction is discordant with germline, which a read error may explain. The chain carries TRBV7-9 and TRBJ2-1, with 8 bases aligning to TRBD2. CDR1 and CDR2 (germline): SEHNR, FQNEAQ (reference sequence). CDR3 length equals 15 residues. This chain's CDR3 is CSSYRSGSAYNEQFF. CDR3 bases: TGTTCCAGCTACAGGAGCGGGAGTGCCTACAATGAGCAGTTCTTC.

The CDR3 nucleotides read TGTGCCAGCAGCCGTTCTAGCGGGAGTACAACAGATACGCAGTATTTT. Its translation: CASSRSSGSTTDTQYF. The chain is built from TRBV4-2 and TRBJ2-3; 10 nucleotides match TRBD2. The CDR3 totals 16 residues. CDR1 and CDR2 from the germline V gene are LGHNA and YNFKEQ. V gave up 4 bases and J gave up 3 bases; unmatched junction bases: 7.

V is TRBV7-8 and J is TRBJ2-3; no clear D. V was trimmed by 2 bases and J by 5 bases, leaving 2 bases between them. The CDR3 is 11 amino acids. Germline V gene data show CDR1 as SGHVS and CDR2 as FQNEAQ. The CDR3 is CASSLRDTQYF. In DNA form, the CDR3 reads TGTGCCAGCAGCTTACGAGATACGCAGTATTTT.

This clone was counted once. The chain recombines TRBV5-1 with TRBJ1-6, with 7 bases fitting TRBD1. After removal of 3 bases from V and 5 bases from J, the junction contained 8 bases not matched to a gene. This CDR3 contains 16 residues. CDR1 SGHRS and CDR2 YFSETQ come from the germline V gene. The CDR3 DNA follows: TGCGCCAGCAGCTCACAGGGGAGTGTCAATAATTCACCCCTCCACTTT. This encodes CASSSQGSVNNSPLHF.

This CDR3 is CASSTPSRSDQPQHF. In DNA, the CDR3 is TGTGCCAGCAGTACCCCGAGCAGGTCCGATCAGCCCCAGCATTTT. The rearrangement uses TRBV28 and TRBJ1-5; D unresolved. Trimming removed 5 bases at V and 5 bases at J, with 16 bases between. Per germline, CDR1 MDHEN and CDR2 SYDVKM. CDR3 length: 15 residues.

This chain joins TRBV5-5 and TRBJ2-5; perhaps TRBD2 as D (5 bases). The V end lost 4 bases, the J end lost 0 bases, and 7 bases lay between the germline ends. Germline V lookup: CDR1 SGHKS, CDR2 YYEKEE (reference sequence). This CDR3 region has 13 residues. CDR3 in amino acids: CASSRGNQETQYF. CDR3 nucleotides: TGTGCCAGCAGCCGGGGAAACCAAGAGACCCAGTACTTC.

The rearrangement uses TRBV10-3 and TRBJ2-1; D is undetermined. The germline gives CDR1 ENHRY, CDR2 SYGVKD. This CDR3 comprises 10 residues. Trimming cost V 9 bases and J 2 bases, with 2 bases left between them. The CDR3 loop reads CAITYNEQFF. CDR3 sequence (DNA): TGTGCCATTACCTACAATGAGCAGTTCTTC.

This clone has a single count. The rearrangement uses TRBV5-1 and TRBJ2-5; 11 nucleotides match TRBD2. This CDR3 region has 14 residues. CDR1 is SGHRS and CDR2 is YFSETQ in the germline V gene. The V and J ends lost 9 bases and 5 bases, in that order; junction bases with no gene match: 9. CDR3 DNA: TGCGCCACCAAGACTAGCGGGGTGGGGGAGACCCAGTACTTC. Amino acid sequence: CATKTSGVGETQYF.

The rearrangement joins TRBV10-3 to TRBJ1-2, with 8 positions matching TRBD1. In germline, CDR1 is ENHRY, CDR2 SYGVKD. Unmatched junction bases numbered 0, after V lost 0 bases and J lost 0 bases. CDR3 length: 15 residues. CDR3 bases: TGTGCCATCAGTGAGTCGGACAGGGCTAACTATGGCTACACCTTC. Residues: CAISESDRANYGYTF.

J is TRBJ1-2 and V is TRBV6-1, with TRBD1 as a possible D gene (5 bases). Trimming stripped 7 bases from V and 2 bases from J, with 14 bases between. Looked up from germline, CDR1 is MNHNS and CDR2 is SASEGT. The CDR3 spans 14 residues. DNA for the CDR3: TGTGCCAGCACTCCAGGACATGGGAACTATGGCTACACCTTC. It encodes CASTPGHGNYGYTF.

J is TRBJ1-3 and V is TRBV19; D is possibly TRBD1 (5 bases). Per germline, CDR1 LNHDA and CDR2 SQIVND (reference sequence). The CDR3 extends over 16 amino acids. Trimming left V 7 bases short and J 4 bases short, with 20 bases between. The CDR3 loop is CASTILRGTVGNTIYF. In DNA form, the CDR3 reads TGTGCCAGTACCATCCTGCGCGGGACGGTAGGAAACACCATATATTTT. Filled out from reference TRBV19 and TRBJ1-3, the complete variable domain reads DGGITQSPKYLFRKEGQNVTLSCEQNLNHDAMYWYRQDPGQGLRLIYYSQIVNDFQKGDIAEGYSVSREKKESFPLTVTSAQKNPTAFYLCASTILRGTVGNTIYFGEGSWLTVV.

The chain links TRBV7-9 to TRBJ2-5, with D possibly being TRBD2 (6 bases). Germline V gene data show CDR1 as SEHNR and CDR2 as FQNEAQ (reference sequence). The CDR3 spans 14 residues. V was clipped by 10 bases and J by 4 bases, with 19 bases between them. In DNA form, the CDR3 reads TGTGCCACTTCCGGGACCTGGGGAGGAGAGACCCAGTACTTC. Its protein product is CATSGTWGGETQYF.

V and J are TRBV21-1 and TRBJ2-5; the table's D call TRBD2 went unverified against the DNA. TRBV21-1 is shown as a pseudogene. The CDR3 contains 13 residues. The CDR3 sequence: CASSKGGGWAQYF. The CDR3 nucleotides read TGTGCCAGCAGCAAAGGGGGAGGGTGGGCCCAGTACTTC.

This chain links TRBV7-2 with TRBJ2-2; 8 nucleotides align to TRBD2. This CDR3 contains 18 residues. Germline CDR1 SGHTA, CDR2 FQGNSA. The trim removed 1 base at V and 5 bases at J, leaving 12 bases unmatched. The CDR3 nucleotides read TGTGCCAGCAGCTTAGGAGTTCGTCGGGAGGGCCCGACCGGGGAGCTGTTTTTT. Translated, it gives CASSLGVRREGPTGELFF.

The count of this clone is one. The chain has TRBV5-5 and TRBJ1-1; TRBD1 agrees at 8 bases. The CDR3 has 15 residues. The V and J ends lost 3 bases and 3 bases, in that order; junction bases with no gene match: 7. The germline gives CDR1 SGHKS, CDR2 YYEKEE (reference sequence). The CDR3 loop reads CASSWGTGPYTEAFF. In nucleotides, the CDR3 is TGTGCCAGCAGCTGGGGGACAGGCCCATACACTGAAGCTTTCTTT.

The V and J genes are TRBV7-2 and TRBJ2-7; a weak D match, TRBD2 (6 bases). Per the germline V gene, CDR1 is SGHTA and CDR2 is FQGNSA. The V gene lost 4 bases and the J gene lost 7 bases, with 17 bases spanning the gap. This CDR3 spans 14 amino acids. The CDR3 nucleotides are TGTGCCAGCAGCTGGCTAGCGCCACCAGGAGAGCAGTACTTC. Its translation: CASSWLAPPGEQYF.

V gene TRBV6-5 combines with J gene TRBJ1-4; no clear D gene. Germline assignment: CDR1 MNHEY and CDR2 SVGAGI. This CDR3 region has 13 residues. The V end lost 2 bases, the J end lost 4 bases, and 5 bases lay between the germline ends. Written as DNA, the CDR3 is TGTGCCAGCAGTTACAGCCATAATGAAAAACTGTTTTTT. This translates into CASSYSHNEKLFF.

This clone was observed a handful of times. This rearrangement joins TRBV5-1 to TRBJ1-2; 10 positions agree with TRBD1. Germline V gene data show CDR1 as SGHRS and CDR2 as YFSETQ. The CDR3 length is 15 residues. V dropped 0 bases and J dropped 6; count of bases not matched to a gene: 5. CDR3 bases: TGCGCCAGCAGCTTGGATGGGACAGGGGACGATGGCTACACCTTC. Protein: CASSLDGTGDDGYTF. The complete variable domain, with remaining parts taken from reference TRBV5-1 and TRBJ1-2, reads KAGVTQTPRYLIKTRGQQVTLSCSPISGHRSVSWYQQTPGQGLQFLFEYFSETQRNKGNFPGRFSGRQFSNSRSEMNVSTLELGDSALYLCASSLDGTGDDGYTFGSGTRLTVV.

This chain links TRBV5-1 with TRBJ1-2; 8 bases agree with TRBD1. V gave up 4 bases and J gave up 7 bases; unmatched junction bases: 9. CDR1 is SGHRS, CDR2 YFSETQ, per germline. This CDR3 contains 14 residues. Written as DNA, the CDR3 is TGCGCCAGCAGCAGTGGACAGGGCGGGCCTGGCTACACCTTC. Translation gives CASSSGQGGPGYTF.

The chain recombines TRBV2 with TRBJ2-3; D gene ambiguous. The CDR3 extends over 13 amino acids. CDR1 and CDR2 (germline): SNHLY, FYNNEI. The V end lost 2 bases, the J end lost 5 bases, and 8 bases lay between the germline ends. In nucleotides, the CDR3 is TGTGCCAGCAGTGAAAGCAGAGGAGATACGCAGTATTTT. This sequence encodes CASSESRGDTQYF.

The chain carries TRBV7-2 and TRBJ1-1; D not resolved. The V gene's germline CDR1 is SGHTA and CDR2 FQGNSA. V lost 3 bases to trimming and J lost 1 base, with 6 bases between them. The CDR3 is made up of 13 amino acids. This chain's CDR3 is CASSFTRNTEAFF. For the CDR3, the DNA is TGTGCCAGCAGCTTTACGAGGAACACTGAAGCTTTCTTT.

This clone was seen only a few times. The J gene is TRBJ2-7, the V gene TRBV29-1; 8 nucleotides match TRBD1. Losses at the gene ends were 3 bases for V and 7 bases for J; bases not matched to a gene: 8. The CDR3 length is 13 residues. The germline V gene has CDR1 SQVTM and CDR2 ANQGSEA. The CDR3 reads CSVEGGQGVEQYF. The CDR3 DNA reads as TGCAGCGTTGAGGGAGGACAGGGCGTAGAGCAGTACTTC.

The chain links TRBV5-1 to TRBJ2-2, with TRBD2 as a possible D gene (5 bases). Deletions cut 0 bases from V and 7 bases from J, with 16 bases between. From germline, CDR1 is SGHRS and CDR2 YFSETQ. This CDR3 is built from 16 residues. Written as DNA, the CDR3 is TGCGCCAGCAGCTTGGCGTGGGAGAAGCAGCGCGGGGAGCTGTTTTTT. It translates to CASSLAWEKQRGELFF.

The rearrangement links TRBV30 to TRBJ1-2; TRBD1 aligns across 9 bases. The germline CDR1 and CDR2 sequences are GTSNPN and SVGIG (reference sequence). The CDR3 has 15 amino acids. V lost 0 bases and J lost 9; bases outside the gene matches: 11. This CDR3 is CAWSVGPGQGRRYTF. CDR3 DNA sequence: TGTGCCTGGAGTGTAGGCCCGGGACAGGGAAGGCGCTACACCTTC.

V gene TRBV6-1 combines with J gene TRBJ2-1; a possible D gene is TRBD2 (6 bases). The CDR3 extends over 11 amino acids. The germline V gene has CDR1 MNHNS and CDR2 SASEGT. Trimming shortened V by 5 bases and J by 9 bases, and 8 bases separated the two germline ends. CDR3: CASSFGGEQFF. The CDR3 coding sequence is TGTGCCAGCAGTTTCGGGGGTGAGCAGTTCTTC.

The chain links TRBV28 to TRBJ1-1, with D perhaps TRBD1 (6 bases). The CDR3 covers 16 residues. CDR1 MDHEN and CDR2 SYDVKM come from the germline V gene. CDR3 in amino acids: CAGGGPNPRFNTEAFF. The DNA for the CDR3 is TGTGCTGGGGGGGGCCCAAACCCCCGATTTAACACTGAAGCTTTCTTT.

This clone was picked up one time. This chain connects TRBV5-1 to TRBJ2-1; 10 nucleotides line up with TRBD2. This CDR3 contains 17 residues. Losses at the gene ends were 5 bases for V and 1 base for J; bases not matched to a gene: 9. Per the germline V gene, CDR1 is SGHRS and CDR2 is YFSETQ. The CDR3 protein is CASRPSGSGRSYNEQFF. The CDR3 DNA sequence: TGCGCCAGCAGGCCTAGCGGGAGCGGGAGGTCCTACAATGAGCAGTTCTTC. Filled out from reference TRBV5-1 and TRBJ2-1, the complete variable domain reads KAGVTQTPRYLIKTRGQQVTLSCSPISGHRSVSWYQQTPGQGLQFLFEYFSETQRNKGNFPGRFSGRQFSNSRSEMNVSTLELGDSALYLCASRPSGSGRSYNEQFFGPGTRLTVL.

This chain links TRBV14 with TRBJ1-1; tentative D call: TRBD1 (6 bases). CDR1 SGHDN and CDR2 FVKESK come from the germline V gene. The V end was cut by 1 base, the J end by 3 bases, with 9 bases between. This CDR3 is built from 14 residues. CDR3 sequence reads: CASSQGGPYTEAFF. CDR3 sequence (DNA): TGTGCCAGCAGCCAAGGGGGGCCGTACACTGAAGCTTTCTTT.